These 2 T cell receptor beta chains share one sample of origin, sequenced in a study of vaccination and CD4 T cells after COVID-19 (dated by TCRdb to between 2021 and 2024). Interpreted using the paper, the treatment or condition label stands for: roughly 10-day PBMC culture with coronavirus spike peptide pools or control peptides (ViraFEST assay). Their target antigens are unknown. Receptor libraries were prepared by PCR. The sequencing machine was an Illumina iSeq 100. TCR sequencing of DNA from cultured CD4+ T cells used the Oncomine TCR Beta short-read assay at the Johns Hopkins FTIC core. TCRdb passed the public sequencing reads through fastp at Q25 and MiXCR, retaining productive beta sequences. Every distinct CDR3 protein forms one entry, paired with its most common genes and DNA. The sample table lists 5,000 or so distinct CDR3 sequences, about 32% of them with a count of one. Of the sample, roughly 21% is held by the ten largest clones.

Source: CD4+ T cells from blood, cultured in vitro, taken after SARS-CoV-2 vaccination. Receptors were obtained from a human donor who had recovered from COVID-19.

This chain joins TRBV6-1 and TRBJ2-5; D is possibly TRBD1 or TRBD2 (5 bases each). The CDR3 covers 17 residues. Germline CDR1 reads MNHNS; CDR2 reads SASEGT. V was cut by 5 bases and J by 1 base, with 20 bases left in between. The CDR3 sequence: CASSRPGLGESQETQYF. For the CDR3, the DNA is TGTGCCAGCAGTCGACCGGGATTGGGGGAATCCCAAGAGACCCAGTACTTC.

This chain uses TRBV21-1 with TRBJ2-7; no DNA check was done on the table's D call, TRBD1. TRBV21-1 is deemed a pseudogene. The CDR3 has 17 amino acids. The CDR3 reads CASSIPVGGGGTYEQYF. DNA of the CDR3: TGTGCCAGCAGCATCCCAGTGGGGGGGGGCGGCACCTACGAGCAGTACTTC.